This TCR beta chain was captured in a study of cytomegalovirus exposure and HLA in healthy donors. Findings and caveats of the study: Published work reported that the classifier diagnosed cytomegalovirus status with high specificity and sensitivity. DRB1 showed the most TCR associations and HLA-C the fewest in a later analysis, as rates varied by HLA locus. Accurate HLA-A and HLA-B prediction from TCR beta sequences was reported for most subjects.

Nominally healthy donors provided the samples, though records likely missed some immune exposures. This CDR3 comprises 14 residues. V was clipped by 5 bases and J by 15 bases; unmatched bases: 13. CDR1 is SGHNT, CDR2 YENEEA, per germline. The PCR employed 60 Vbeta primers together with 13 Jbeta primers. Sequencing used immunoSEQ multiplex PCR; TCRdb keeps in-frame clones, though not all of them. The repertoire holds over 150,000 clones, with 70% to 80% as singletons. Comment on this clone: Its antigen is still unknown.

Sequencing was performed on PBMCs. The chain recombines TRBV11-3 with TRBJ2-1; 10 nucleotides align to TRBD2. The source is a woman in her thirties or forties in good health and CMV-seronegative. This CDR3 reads CASSPGTSEGVRFF. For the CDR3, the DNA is TGTGCCAGCAGCCCGGGGACTAGCGAAGGGGTACGGTTCTTC.